The 23 T cell receptor beta chains below were found in one sample sequenced in a study of blood T cell repertoires in COVID-19. Libraries were prepared by immunoSEQ multiplex PCR; TCRdb keeps only in-frame clonotypes and omits some of them. Of 120,000 or so clones listed, more than 80% are singletons. Specimen: peripheral blood. The receptors come from a man in his 70s with active or convalescent COVID-19.

The chain joins TRBV11-2 to TRBJ2-7; 10 positions agree with TRBD2. The V segment lost 3 bases and the J segment 2 bases; nucleotides outside the gene matches: 4. Per the germline V gene, CDR1 is SGHAT and CDR2 is FQNNGV. The CDR3 is made up of 15 amino acids. The DNA of the CDR3 is TGTGCCAGCAGCTTGTCTAGCGGGAGCCCCTACGAGCAGTACTTC. Its protein is CASSLSSGSPYEQYF.

Only a few counts were recorded for this clone. The V call is TRBV28, the J call TRBJ1-6; TRBD1 matches at 7 bases. V lost 2 bases and J lost 7; bases outside the gene matches: 11. Germline values: CDR1 MDHEN, CDR2 SYDVKM. The CDR3 spans 17 residues. This CDR3 is CASSLPTPQGWNSPLHF. The CDR3 nucleotides read TGTGCCAGCAGTTTACCCACCCCACAGGGGTGGAATTCACCCCTCCACTTT. Full variable domain (missing parts from reference TRBV28 and TRBJ1-6): DVKVTQSSRYLVKRTGEKVFLECVQDMDHENMFWYRQDPGLGLRLIYFSYDVKMKEKGDIPEGYSVSREKKERFSLILESASTNQTSMYLCASSLPTPQGWNSPLHFGNGTRLTVT.

The V call is TRBV7-8, the J call TRBJ1-2; TRBD1 might be the D (6 bases). V was trimmed by 5 bases and J by 0 bases, leaving 13 bases between them. The CDR3 spans 15 residues. CDR1 is SGHVS and CDR2 is FQNEAQ in the germline V gene. CDR3: CASSPWGGSNYGYTF. CDR3 DNA: TGTGCCAGCAGCCCCTGGGGGGGCTCTAACTATGGCTACACCTTC.

In DNA, the CDR3 is TGTGCCAGCAGTTTATCGCGGCCAGGGGGCCGTGCGGAGCAGTACTTC. Residues: CASSLSRPGGRAEQYF. The chain couples TRBV27 to TRBJ2-7; 8 bases align to TRBD1. The CDR3 extends over 16 amino acids. With 0 bases clipped from V and 7 bases from J, the junction kept 11 bases outside the gene matches. Germline CDR1 and CDR2: MNHEY and SMNVEV (reference sequence).

This clone was picked up a small number of times. V gene TRBV7-6 combines with J gene TRBJ2-7; 8 bases match TRBD1. The J segment lost 2 bases and the V segment lost 2 bases, leaving 8 bases of the junction unmatched. The CDR3 is 16 residues long. Germline CDR1 reads SGHVS; CDR2 reads FNYEAQ. CDR3 bases: TGTGCCAGCAGCTTATCCGGGACAGGTCAAACCTACGAGCAGTACTTC. Protein sequence: CASSLSGTGQTYEQYF.

The J gene is TRBJ2-1, the V gene TRBV29-1, with D hard to call. This CDR3 region has 14 residues. CDR1 is SQVTM, CDR2 ANQGSEA, per germline. V lost 3 bases and J 9 bases, leaving 18 bases between the germline ends. CDR3 region: CSVDKAGFLVEQFF. As DNA, the CDR3 is TGCAGCGTTGATAAGGCAGGTTTTTTGGTTGAGCAGTTCTTC.

This sequence joins TRBV10-3 and TRBJ1-5; TRBD1 matches 8 bases. CDR1 is ENHRY, CDR2 SYGVKD, per germline. This CDR3 is built from 17 residues. J was trimmed by 6 bases and V by 3 bases; bases with no gene match: 13. The CDR3 coding sequence is TGTGCCATCAGTGAATTCTCCGGGACAGGTAGCCTTCAGCCCCAGCATTTT. Protein product: CAISEFSGTGSLQPQHF.

This chain uses TRBV19 with TRBJ2-7; 7 bases line up with TRBD2. The trim removed 6 bases at V and 5 bases at J, leaving 7 bases unmatched. The length of the CDR3 is 13 residues. CDR1 and CDR2 from the germline V gene are LNHDA and SQIVND (reference sequence). This CDR3 is CASSPTSDDEQYF. The CDR3 DNA reads TGTGCCAGTAGCCCAACTAGCGACGACGAGCAGTACTTC.

This sequence joins TRBV27 and TRBJ2-2; possible D gene TRBD2, 6 bases. From germline, CDR1 is MNHEY and CDR2 SMNVEV (reference sequence). This CDR3 contains 15 residues. The V and J ends lost 6 bases and 0 bases respectively, with 11 bases between them. CDR3 region: CASRVTSANTGELFF. Written as DNA, the CDR3 is TGTGCCAGCAGGGTGACTAGTGCGAACACCGGGGAGCTGTTTTTT.

V usage is TRBV11-2 and J usage is TRBJ2-5; 8 bases are a match to TRBD2. The CDR3 has 13 residues. Germline-derived CDR1 and CDR2 are SGHAT and FQNNGV. DNA for the CDR3: TGTGCTAGCGCAGCGGGAGTACAAGAGACCCAGTACTTC. Its protein product is CASAAGVQETQYF. The entire variable domain, with the rest obtained from reference TRBV11-2 and TRBJ2-5, is as follows: EAGVAQSPRYKIIEKRQSVAFWCNPISGHATLYWYQQILGQGPKLLIQFQNNGVVDDSQLPKDRFSAERLKGVDSTLKIQPAKLEDSAVYLCASAAGVQETQYFGPGTRLLVL.

The gene calls are TRBV3-1 (or the pseudogene TRBV3-2) and TRBJ2-3, with D perhaps TRBD2 (5 bases). The CDR3 is 20 residues long. The V end was cut by 2 bases, the J end by 2 bases, with 26 bases between. Per germline, CDR1 LGHDT and CDR2 YNNKEL (reference sequence). CDR3 DNA: TGTGCCAGCAGCCAATTCAATTCCGACGACTACGCGGGTATCACAGATACGCAGTATTTT. It translates to CASSQFNSDDYAGITDTQYF.

The genes are TRBV6-5 and TRBJ2-5; possibly TRBD2 for D (7 bases). This CDR3 comprises 13 residues. Per germline, CDR1 MNHEY and CDR2 SVGAGI. V was pared by 7 bases and J by 2 bases, with 11 bases between. The CDR3 nucleotides read TGTGCCAGCATTAGGGGGGGTCAAGAGACCCAGTACTTC. This sequence encodes CASIRGGQETQYF.

The chain carries TRBV24-1 and TRBJ1-1; D not certain. The germline CDR1 and CDR2 sequences are KGHDR and SFDVKD. With 8 bases removed from V and 0 bases from J, the gap between germline ends came to 12 bases. CDR3 length equals 14 residues. This CDR3 reads CATTSGGMNTEAFF. CDR3 nucleotide sequence: TGTGCCACCACCTCCGGAGGTATGAACACTGAAGCTTTCTTT.

The rearrangement links TRBV24-1 to TRBJ1-1, with no clear D. The CDR3 runs 13 residues. Germline lookup yields CDR1 KGHDR and CDR2 SFDVKD. Trimming took off 3 bases at V and 1 base at J, with 5 bases between the two ends. The CDR3 DNA reads as TGTGCCACCAGTGATGAGGCGAACACTGAAGCTTTCTTT. It yields the protein CATSDEANTEAFF.

The J gene is TRBJ2-3, the V gene TRBV28; unclear D gene. This CDR3 is 15 amino acids long. CDR1 is MDHEN and CDR2 is SYDVKM in the germline V gene. V lost 1 base and J lost 3, with 11 bases in between. The CDR3 DNA reads as TGTGCCAGCAGTTTATCAGTCACCATGACAGATACGCAGTATTTT. This encodes CASSLSVTMTDTQYF.

The chain recombines TRBV19 with TRBJ1-1; the match to TRBD1 covers 8 bases. Germline V CDR1 and CDR2: LNHDA, SQIVND (reference sequence). J was trimmed by 3 bases and V by 6 bases; bases with no gene match: 12. This CDR3 has 16 residues. In nucleotides, the CDR3 is TGTGCCAGTAGGCAAGACAGGGGTACGATGGACACTGAAGCTTTCTTT. Protein product: CASRQDRGTMDTEAFF.

This chain uses TRBV19 with TRBJ1-6; tentatively, D is TRBD1 (6 bases). The CDR3 has 15 residues. V lost 5 bases, J lost 7 bases, and 15 bases lay in between. Germline loops: CDR1 LNHDA, CDR2 SQIVND (reference sequence). In DNA form, the CDR3 reads TGTGCCAGTAGTCGTACCGCGGACAGAAATTCACCCCTCCACTTT. The encoded protein is CASSRTADRNSPLHF. Supplemented by reference TRBV19 and TRBJ1-6, the full variable domain reads DGGITQSPKYLFRKEGQNVTLSCEQNLNHDAMYWYRQDPGQGLRLIYYSQIVNDFQKGDIAEGYSVSREKKESFPLTVTSAQKNPTAFYLCASSRTADRNSPLHFGNGTRLTVT.

CDR3 loop: CASSPGGTDTQYF. The CDR3 DNA is TGTGCCAGCAGCCCAGGGGGAACAGATACGCAGTATTTT. The gene calls are TRBV5-4 and TRBJ2-3; TRBD1 aligns across 7 bases. V was clipped by 4 bases and J by 3 bases; unmatched bases: 2. This CDR3 region has 13 residues. Germline V gene lookup returns CDR1 SGHNT and CDR2 YYREEE (reference sequence).

This chain uses TRBV7-2 with TRBJ2-5; 9 bases align to TRBD2. This CDR3 has 13 amino acids. Looked up from germline, CDR1 is SGHTA and CDR2 is FQGNSA. With V trimmed by 4 bases and J by 13 bases, 10 bases remained unmatched. In DNA form, the CDR3 reads TGTGCCAGCAGCTCCCACCCGACTAGCGGATTGTACTTC. Residues: CASSSHPTSGLYF.

J is TRBJ2-2 and V is TRBV3-1 (or the pseudogene TRBV3-2); no clear D. The germline CDR1 and CDR2 sequences are LGHDT and YNNKEL (reference sequence). The CDR3 spans 13 residues. V gave up 4 bases and J gave up 5 bases, with 8 bases separating them. Here the CDR3 reads CASSPRSTGELFF. The DNA for the CDR3 is TGTGCCAGCAGCCCCCGGTCGACCGGGGAGCTGTTTTTT.

This clone appeared a single time. The chain combines TRBV6-5 with TRBJ2-7; 11 nucleotides agree with TRBD2. Germline CDR1 is MNHEY and CDR2 is SVGAGI. With V trimmed by 4 bases and J by 2 bases, 1 base remained unmatched. The CDR3 runs 14 residues. This CDR3 reads CASSSSGRTYEQYF. In DNA form, the CDR3 reads TGTGCCAGCAGTTCTAGCGGGAGGACCTACGAGCAGTACTTC.

This chain joins TRBV2 and TRBJ1-1; TRBD1 aligns across 7 bases. The CDR3 has 11 residues. J lost 10 bases, V lost 4 bases, and 3 bases had no gene match. CDR1 and CDR2 from the germline V gene are SNHLY and FYNNEI. The CDR3 nucleotides read TGTGCCAGCAGTGGGCAGGGGGTAGCTTTCTTT. It codes for CASSGQGVAFF.

The chain has TRBV6-4 and TRBJ2-5, with 7 nucleotides matching TRBD1. The germline gives CDR1 MRHNA, CDR2 SNTAGT. This CDR3 has 13 amino acids. The V and J ends lost 2 bases and 5 bases, in that order; junction bases with no gene match: 2. This CDR3 is CASSDRGLETQYF. In DNA form, the CDR3 reads TGTGCCAGCAGTGACAGGGGGCTGGAGACCCAGTACTTC.